This T cell receptor beta chain stems from a study of glioma-infiltrating T cells after dendritic cell vaccination. Up to about 2 ug genomic DNA was used for TCRB CDR3 amplification. Measured with immunoSEQ multiplex PCR; TCRdb has only the in-frame clones, and not every one. The data hold about 32,000 clones, with roughly nine tenths observed a single time. Germline-derived CDR1 and CDR2 are SNHLY and FYNNEI. The CDR3 sequence is 14 residues long. V dropped 9 bases and J dropped 4; count of bases not matched to a gene: 9. The TCR sequence derives from a human donor with glioblastoma. V gene TRBV2 combines with J gene TRBJ2-1; 7 bases fit TRBD1. The material sequenced was blood, taken before dendritic cell vaccination. The CDR3 spells CASKSGDRYNEQFF. The CDR3 bases are TGTGCCAGTAAATCAGGGGACAGATACAATGAGCAGTTCTTC.